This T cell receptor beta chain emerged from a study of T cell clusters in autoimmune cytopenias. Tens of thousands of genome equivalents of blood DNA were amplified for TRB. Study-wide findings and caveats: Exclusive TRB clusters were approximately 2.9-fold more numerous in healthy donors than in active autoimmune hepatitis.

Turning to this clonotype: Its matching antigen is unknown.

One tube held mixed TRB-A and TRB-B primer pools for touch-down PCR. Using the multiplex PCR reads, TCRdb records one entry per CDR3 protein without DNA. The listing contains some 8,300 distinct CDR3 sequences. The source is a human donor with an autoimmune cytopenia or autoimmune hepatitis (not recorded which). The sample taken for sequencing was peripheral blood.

CDR3: CASSRASGTGGLNQPQHF. The V call is TRBV6-5, the J call TRBJ1-5; lacking DNA, the TRBD1 call made by TCRdb goes unchecked. The CDR3 consists of 18 residues. Germline loops: CDR1 MNHEY, CDR2 SVGAGI.